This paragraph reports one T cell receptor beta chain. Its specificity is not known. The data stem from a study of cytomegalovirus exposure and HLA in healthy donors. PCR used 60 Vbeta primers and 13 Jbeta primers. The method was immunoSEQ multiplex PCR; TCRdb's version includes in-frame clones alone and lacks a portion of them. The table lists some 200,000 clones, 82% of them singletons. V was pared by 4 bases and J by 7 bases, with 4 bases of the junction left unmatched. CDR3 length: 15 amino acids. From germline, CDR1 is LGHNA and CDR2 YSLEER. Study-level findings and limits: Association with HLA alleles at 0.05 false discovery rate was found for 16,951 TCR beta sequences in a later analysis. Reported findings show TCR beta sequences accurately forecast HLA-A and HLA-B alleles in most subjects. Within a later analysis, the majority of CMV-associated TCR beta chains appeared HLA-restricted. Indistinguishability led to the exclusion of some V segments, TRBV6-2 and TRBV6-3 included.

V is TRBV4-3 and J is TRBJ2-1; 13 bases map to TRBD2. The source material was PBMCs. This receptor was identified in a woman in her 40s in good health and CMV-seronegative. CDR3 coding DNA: TGCGCCAGCAGCCGAGGACTAGCGGGGGATAATGAGCAGTTCTTC. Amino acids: CASSRGLAGDNEQFF.